This TCR beta chain was profiled in a study of blood T cells in healthy people across ages. Whole-study results and caveats: Estimates of diversity drawn from one million T cells were considered underestimates.

About 9.9 milliliters of peripheral blood were drawn from each donor. For the second PCR, which ran for about 7 to 11 cycles, a sample-barcoded 5' primer and a J-beta primer mix were used. Each cDNA molecule carried a tag from a template-switch adaptor that contained 12 random nucleotides. TCRdb re-called the 5' RACE reads with MiXCR, one entry per CDR3 protein. This repertoire shows 1.4 million or so distinct CDR3 sequences, 35% to 45% found once; its top ten account for about 4.1%. The table lists this clonotype with a few counts. The antigen is unknown. V was cut by 5 bases and J by 0 bases, with 14 bases left in between. The CDR3 consists of 16 residues. CDR1 is SGHTA, CDR2 FQGNSA, per germline.

The specimen sequenced was blood. The genes are TRBV7-2 and TRBJ2-1; D call uncertain. The TCR was taken from a woman younger than 30 in good health. The DNA for the CDR3 is TGTGCCAGCAGCCGTGGCGCGAGGCTCTCCTACAATGAGCAGTTCTTC. Its translation: CASSRGARLSYNEQFF.